The 29 T cell receptor beta chains given below trace back to one sample, sequenced in a study of control samples from healthy donors and cancer patients. Profiled with immunoSEQ multiplex PCR; TCRdb holds only in-frame clones, not every one. The sample has under 85,000 clones; roughly 84% are singletons. The sequencing sample was made of PBMCs. All receptors derive from a man between 60 and 70 years old with head and neck cancer.

The gene calls are TRBV5-8 and TRBJ2-7, with D hard to call. The CDR3 is 11 residues long. V lost 4 bases and J lost 3, with 5 bases in between. Germline CDR1 SGHTS, CDR2 YDEGEE. The CDR3 loop is CASSPNYEQYF. The DNA for the CDR3 is TGTGCCAGCAGCCCGAACTACGAGCAGTACTTC.

V and J are TRBV14 and TRBJ2-5, with 7 bases identical to TRBD2. Per the germline V gene, CDR1 is SGHDN and CDR2 is FVKESK. This CDR3 is 15 amino acids long. J gave up 7 bases and V 4 bases, and 12 bases lay outside the gene matches. The CDR3 loop reads CASSRELAVRGTQYF. The DNA of the CDR3 is TGTGCCAGCAGCCGGGAGCTAGCGGTGAGAGGGACCCAGTACTTC.

This chain uses TRBV28 with TRBJ2-7; a weak D match, TRBD1 (6 bases). Trimming left V 4 bases short and J 3 bases short, with 13 bases between. In germline, CDR1 is MDHEN, CDR2 SYDVKM. The CDR3 is 14 amino acids. For the CDR3, the DNA is TGTGCCAGCAGTTCCGGGACACTTCTCTACGAGCAGTACTTC. Translated: CASSSGTLLYEQYF.

The chain employs TRBV11-2 and TRBJ2-1; 8 bases are a match to TRBD1. Trimming took 6 bases from V and 8 from J; bases not matched to a gene: 3. CDR3 length: 12 amino acids. Germline CDR1 reads SGHAT; CDR2 reads FQNNGV. The CDR3: CASRPTGDEQFF. CDR3 bases: TGTGCCAGCAGGCCGACAGGGGATGAGCAGTTCTTC.

The chain combines TRBV19 with TRBJ2-2; the D is unclear. Germline CDR1 reads LNHDA; CDR2 reads SQIVND (reference sequence). This CDR3 is built from 15 residues. V was trimmed by 3 bases and J by 3 bases, leaving 11 bases between them. CDR3 nucleotide sequence: TGTGCCAGTAGTATGTCGGGTGTCTACACCGGGGAGCTGTTTTTT. It encodes CASSMSGVYTGELFF.

This chain uses TRBV28 with TRBJ2-6; no clear D. The V end was cut by 8 bases, the J end by 1 base, with 6 bases between. Germline V lookup: CDR1 MDHEN, CDR2 SYDVKM. This CDR3 is 13 amino acids long. The CDR3 DNA follows: TGTGCCAGCCTAGAGTCTGGGGCCAACGTCCTGACTTTC. This translates into CASLESGANVLTF.

This clone was observed a single time. The chain couples TRBV6-2 or TRBV6-3 to TRBJ1-5; TRBD1 matches 10 bases. Trimming cost V 4 bases and J 1 base; bases outside gene matches: 13. The CDR3 length is 19 residues. Germline V gene data show CDR1 as MNHEY and CDR2 as SVGEGT. The CDR3, as DNA: TGTGCCAGCAGTTCCCAGCGGGACAGGGGCTCCTACAGCAATCAGCCCCAGCATTTT. It specifies CASSSQRDRGSYSNQPQHF.

CDR3: CASGLGRTSGAYEQYF. Written as DNA, the CDR3 is TGTGCTAGTGGTTTGGGTCGGACTAGCGGTGCCTACGAGCAGTACTTC. This rearrangement joins TRBV12-5 to TRBJ2-7; 10 bases map to TRBD2. Germline values: CDR1 LGHNT, CDR2 FRNRAP. The CDR3 runs to 16 residues. The V and J ends lost 1 base and 2 bases, in that order; junction bases with no gene match: 5.

The chain carries TRBV2 and TRBJ2-5; 9 bases match TRBD2. Germline assignment: CDR1 SNHLY and CDR2 FYNNEI. CDR3 length: 15 amino acids. The J segment lost 5 bases and the V segment lost 4 bases, leaving 8 bases of the junction unmatched. CDR3 amino acids: CASSGVAGVLETQYF. CDR3 nucleotides: TGTGCCAGCAGTGGCGTAGCGGGAGTGTTGGAGACCCAGTACTTC.

This chain connects TRBV6-4 to TRBJ2-1, with D possibly called TRBD1 or TRBD2 (6 bases each). Between the trimmed V and J ends, which lost 0 bases and 9 bases, there was a span of 12 bases. Germline V gives CDR1 MRHNA, CDR2 SNTAGT. The CDR3 is 14 amino acids. CDR3 nucleotides: TGTGCCAGCAGTGACTCCGGGGGCCTAGGTGAGCAGTTCTTC. Residues: CASSDSGGLGEQFF.

This chain's CDR3 is CASSIRDRGGSGANVLTF. The CDR3 nucleotides are TGTGCCAGTAGTATCCGGGACAGGGGCGGCTCTGGGGCCAACGTCCTGACTTTC. The V and J genes are TRBV19 and TRBJ2-6; 10 positions agree with TRBD1. V lost 3 bases, J lost 0 bases, and 5 bases stayed unmatched. The CDR3 runs 18 residues. CDR1 and CDR2 (germline): LNHDA, SQIVND (reference sequence).

This clone has only one observation. The chain combines TRBV6-4 with TRBJ1-2; 9 bases match TRBD1. Per germline, CDR1 MRHNA and CDR2 SNTAGT. Trimming at V came to 6 bases and at J to 5 bases, leaving 7 bases not matched to a gene. The CDR3 runs to 14 residues. The CDR3 coding sequence is TGTGCCAGCAGCCGGACGACAGGGGGATATGGCTACACCTTC. Amino acids: CASSRTTGGYGYTF.

V usage is TRBV5-1 and J usage is TRBJ2-1; the match to TRBD2 covers 11 bases. CDR3 length: 15 residues. The J segment lost 6 bases and the V segment lost 0 bases, leaving 2 bases of the junction unmatched. Germline V lookup: CDR1 SGHRS, CDR2 YFSETQ. Here the CDR3 DNA reads TGCGCCAGCAGCTTGGAACTAGCGGGAGTCAATGAGCAGTTCTTC. It codes for CASSLELAGVNEQFF.

The chain combines TRBV5-1 with TRBJ1-1; D is ambiguous. CDR3 length equals 15 residues. Looked up from germline, CDR1 is SGHRS and CDR2 is YFSETQ. Trimming shortened V by 2 bases and J by 0 bases, and 11 bases separated the two germline ends. CDR3 residues: CASSFNLRLNTEAFF. The CDR3 DNA follows: TGCGCCAGCAGCTTCAACCTCCGCCTGAACACTGAAGCTTTCTTT.

This chain connects TRBV5-4 to TRBJ2-5, with D unresolved. The V gene lost 3 bases and the J gene lost 1 base, with 7 bases spanning the gap. Germline loops: CDR1 SGHNT, CDR2 YYREEE (reference sequence). CDR3 length: 13 residues. In DNA form, the CDR3 reads TGTGCCAGCAGCTCGACTTCCCAAGAGACCCAGTACTTC. Residues: CASSSTSQETQYF.

This chain uses TRBV2 with TRBJ2-5; D possibly uses TRBD1 or TRBD2 (5 bases each). V shed 4 bases and J shed 7 bases, with 19 bases lying between them. CDR3 length: 15 amino acids. The germline CDR1 and CDR2 sequences are SNHLY and FYNNEI. The CDR3 here is CASSAGINPRGTQYF. The CDR3 region has the DNA TGTGCCAGCAGTGCAGGGATCAATCCACGGGGGACCCAGTACTTC.

The chain is built from TRBV2 and TRBJ2-5; D may be TRBD1 (5 bases). Deletions cut 4 bases from V and 5 bases from J, with 8 bases between. The CDR3 has 12 amino acids. Germline CDR1 reads SNHLY; CDR2 reads FYNNEI. The CDR3 spells CASSAGSETQYF. CDR3 bases: TGTGCCAGCAGTGCAGGGTCCGAGACCCAGTACTTC.

The rearrangement joins TRBV7-9 to TRBJ1-6, with D maybe TRBD1 (5 bases). CDR1 and CDR2 (germline): SEHNR, FQNEAQ (reference sequence). The CDR3 spans 15 residues. V was trimmed by 4 bases and J by 8 bases, leaving 15 bases between them. Here the CDR3 reads CASSSYEGPHSPLHF. CDR3 DNA sequence: TGTGCCAGCAGCTCTTATGAGGGACCACATTCACCCCTCCACTTT. The entire variable domain, with the rest obtained from reference TRBV7-9 and TRBJ1-6, is as follows: DTGVSQNPRHKITKRGQNVTFRCDPISEHNRLYWYRQTLGQGPEFLTYFQNEAQLEKSRLLSDRFSAERPKGSFSTLEIQRTEQGDSAMYLCASSSYEGPHSPLHFGNGTRLTVT.

The chain has TRBV27 and TRBJ2-1; 8 bases agree with TRBD2. CDR3 size: 14 residues. Trimming removed 7 bases from V and 4 bases from J; junction bases left unmatched: 6. The germline gives CDR1 MNHEY, CDR2 SMNVEV (reference sequence). CDR3 nucleotides: TGTGCCAGCACTGAGACTAGCGCATACAATGAGCAGTTCTTC. This sequence encodes CASTETSAYNEQFF.

The chain links TRBV2 to TRBJ1-1; D gene uncertain. Trimming left V 3 bases short and J 1 base short, with 9 bases between. The CDR3 extends over 14 amino acids. The germline gives CDR1 SNHLY, CDR2 FYNNEI. The CDR3 nucleotides read TGTGCCAGCAGTGACAACTGGCGGAACACTGAAGCTTTCTTT. Protein sequence: CASSDNWRNTEAFF.

This clone showed up just once. The chain recombines TRBV18 with TRBJ2-2; 8 positions match TRBD2. Germline values: CDR1 KGHSH, CDR2 LQKENI. The ends lost 1 base at V and 4 bases at J; junction bases unmatched: 14. This CDR3 spans 19 amino acids. DNA of the CDR3: TGTGCCAGCTCACCACAGTCGACTGGCGGGAGGATGGGCACCGGGGAGCTGTTTTTT. This sequence encodes CASSPQSTGGRMGTGELFF.

The chain has TRBV5-1 and TRBJ2-7; TRBD1 agrees at 10 bases. The CDR3 is made up of 14 amino acids. From germline, CDR1 is SGHRS and CDR2 YFSETQ. The V and J ends lost 3 bases and 4 bases, in that order; junction bases with no gene match: 4. In DNA form, the CDR3 reads TGCGCCAGCAGCTCGGGACAGGGGCCGTACGAGCAGTACTTC. This codes for CASSSGQGPYEQYF.

The gene calls are TRBV18 and TRBJ1-1, with unresolved D. The length of the CDR3 is 15 residues. The V end lost 2 bases, the J end lost 7 bases, and 17 bases lay between the germline ends. Germline V gene data show CDR1 as KGHSH and CDR2 as LQKENI. The chain's CDR3 is CASSPSQMYGDEAFF. CDR3 bases: TGTGCCAGCTCACCATCTCAGATGTATGGGGATGAAGCTTTCTTT.

V and J are TRBV5-1 and TRBJ1-5; D is possibly TRBD1 (5 bases). V shed 0 bases and J shed 2 bases, with 9 bases lying between them. In germline, CDR1 is SGHRS, CDR2 YFSETQ. This CDR3 contains 15 residues. The CDR3 region has the DNA TGCGCCAGCAGCTTGGGAGGGGAGGGCAATCAGCCCCAGCATTTT. It specifies CASSLGGEGNQPQHF.

V and J are TRBV27 and TRBJ2-3; D is ambiguous. Germline loops: CDR1 MNHEY, CDR2 SMNVEV (reference sequence). CDR3 length: 12 amino acids. V lost 2 bases to trimming and J lost 4 bases, with 4 bases between them. The CDR3 DNA sequence: TGTGCCAGCAGTTTAATCGCAGATACGCAGTATTTT. It yields the protein CASSLIADTQYF.

The V call is TRBV19, the J call TRBJ2-2, with 7 nucleotides matching TRBD2. J gave up 2 bases and V 4 bases, and 7 bases lay outside the gene matches. This CDR3 spans 16 amino acids. Per the germline V gene, CDR1 is LNHDA and CDR2 is SQIVND (reference sequence). The CDR3 nucleotides are TGTGCCAGTAGTACCTTCTGGGGGGGAAACACCGGGGAGCTGTTTTTT. Its protein product is CASSTFWGGNTGELFF.

The chain couples TRBV6-5 to TRBJ2-7; D is ambiguous. Germline V gives CDR1 MNHEY, CDR2 SVGAGI. This CDR3 has 15 amino acids. Trimming removed 2 bases from V and 0 bases from J, with 11 bases in between. The CDR3 reads CASSYGRRSSYEQYF. The CDR3 bases are TGTGCCAGCAGTTACGGCCGACGGAGCTCCTACGAGCAGTACTTC.

V usage is TRBV7-2 and J usage is TRBJ2-1, with D perhaps TRBD1 (7 bases). V lost 1 base, J lost 7 bases, and 17 bases lay in between. Germline values: CDR1 SGHTA, CDR2 FQGNSA. The length of the CDR3 is 16 residues. CDR3 protein: CASSLVAGGGRNEQFF. CDR3 nucleotides: TGTGCCAGCAGCTTAGTCGCAGGGGGAGGACGTAATGAGCAGTTCTTC. Full variable domain (outside the CDR3, taken from reference TRBV7-2 and TRBJ2-1): GAGVSQSPSNKVTEKGKDVELRCDPISGHTALYWYRQSLGQGLEFLIYFQGNSAPDKSGLPSDRFSAERTGGSVSTLTIQRTQQEDSAVYLCASSLVAGGGRNEQFFGPGTRLTVL.

This sequence joins TRBV18 and TRBJ2-5, with D hard to call. Trimming cost V 3 bases and J 4 bases, with 12 bases left between them. Per germline, CDR1 KGHSH and CDR2 LQKENI. The length of the CDR3 is 14 residues. As DNA, the CDR3 is TGTGCCAGCTCACCTTCGGCCCTGGGAGAGACCCAGTACTTC. Translating it yields CASSPSALGETQYF. The variable domain in full, with the rest retrieved from reference TRBV18 and TRBJ2-5, is NAGVMQNPRHLVRRRGQEARLRCSPMKGHSHVYWYRQLPEEGLKFMVYLQKENIIDESGMPKERFSAEFPKEGPSILRIQQVVRGDSAAYFCASSPSALGETQYFGPGTRLLVL.